A selection of T cell receptor beta chains follows, all from one sample in a study of cytomegalovirus exposure and HLA in healthy donors. The assay was immunoSEQ multiplex PCR, and TCRdb's table has in-frame clones only and misses some. The sample carries around 150,000 clones, about 90% recorded once. Material for sequencing was PBMCs. These receptors originate from a woman aged 18-29 years in good health and CMV-seropositive. CDR3s include the opening cysteine and the closing phenylalanine or tryptophan. The D gene is left open where the match is weak.

v_call: TRBV7-3
j_call: TRBJ2-1
cdr3_length: 15
d_call: TRBD2
cdr3_aa: CASSPGLADYNEQFF
cdr3_nt: TGTGCCAGCAGCCCAGGACTAGCGGATTACAATGAGCAGTTCTTC

v_call: TRBV18
j_call: TRBJ2-7
cdr3_length: 12
d_call: NA
cdr3_aa: CASSSNYYEQYF
cdr3_nt: TGTGCCAGCTCATCTAATTACTACGAGCAGTACTTC

v_call: TRBV5-1
j_call: TRBJ1-1
cdr3_length: 14
d_call: TRBD1
cdr3_aa: CASSSGQVFTEAFF
cdr3_nt: TGCGCCAGCAGCTCGGGACAGGTTTTCACTGAAGCTTTCTTT

v_call: TRBV27
j_call: TRBJ2-1
cdr3_length: 15
d_call: TRBD2
cdr3_aa: CASSRGGSSYNEQFF
cdr3_nt: TGTGCCAGCAGCCGCGGGGGGAGCTCCTACAATGAGCAGTTCTTC

v_call: TRBV19
j_call: TRBJ2-7
cdr3_length: 13
d_call: TRBD1
cdr3_aa: CASSPTGTYEQYF
cdr3_nt: TGTGCCAGTAGCCCGACAGGGACCTACGAGCAGTACTTC

v_call: TRBV7-2
j_call: TRBJ2-3
cdr3_length: 14
d_call: NA
cdr3_aa: CASSRGGSTDTQYF
cdr3_nt: TGTGCCAGCAGCCGGGGTGGCAGCACAGATACGCAGTATTTT

v_call: TRBV18
j_call: TRBJ1-1
cdr3_length: 16
d_call: NA
cdr3_aa: CASSPGSPGSNTEAFF
cdr3_nt: TGTGCCAGCTCACCCGGTTCCCCGGGGTCGAACACTGAAGCTTTCTTT

v_call: TRBV11-2
j_call: TRBJ2-7
cdr3_length: 15
d_call: TRBD1
cdr3_aa: CASSSFRDRGHEQYF
cdr3_nt: TGTGCCAGCAGCTCCTTTCGGGACAGGGGCCACGAGCAGTACTTC

v_call: TRBV5-8
j_call: TRBJ2-1
cdr3_length: 13
d_call: NA
cdr3_aa: CASSLNRDNEQFF
cdr3_nt: TGTGCCAGCAGCTTAAACCGGGACAATGAGCAGTTCTTC

v_call: TRBV5-1
j_call: TRBJ2-2
cdr3_length: 16
d_call: TRBD1
cdr3_aa: CASSLVGTGNAGELFF
cdr3_nt: TGCGCCAGCAGCTTGGTGGGGACAGGGAACGCCGGGGAGCTGTTTTTT

v_call: TRBV5-1
j_call: TRBJ1-3
cdr3_length: 13
d_call: NA
cdr3_aa: CASSLDQGDTIYF
cdr3_nt: TGCGCCAGCAGCTTGGATCAGGGTGACACCATATATTTT

v_call: TRBV5-1
j_call: TRBJ2-5
cdr3_length: 15
d_call: NA
cdr3_aa: CASSLSAPLQETQYF
cdr3_nt: TGCGCCAGCAGCTTGAGTGCACCCCTACAAGAGACCCAGTACTTC